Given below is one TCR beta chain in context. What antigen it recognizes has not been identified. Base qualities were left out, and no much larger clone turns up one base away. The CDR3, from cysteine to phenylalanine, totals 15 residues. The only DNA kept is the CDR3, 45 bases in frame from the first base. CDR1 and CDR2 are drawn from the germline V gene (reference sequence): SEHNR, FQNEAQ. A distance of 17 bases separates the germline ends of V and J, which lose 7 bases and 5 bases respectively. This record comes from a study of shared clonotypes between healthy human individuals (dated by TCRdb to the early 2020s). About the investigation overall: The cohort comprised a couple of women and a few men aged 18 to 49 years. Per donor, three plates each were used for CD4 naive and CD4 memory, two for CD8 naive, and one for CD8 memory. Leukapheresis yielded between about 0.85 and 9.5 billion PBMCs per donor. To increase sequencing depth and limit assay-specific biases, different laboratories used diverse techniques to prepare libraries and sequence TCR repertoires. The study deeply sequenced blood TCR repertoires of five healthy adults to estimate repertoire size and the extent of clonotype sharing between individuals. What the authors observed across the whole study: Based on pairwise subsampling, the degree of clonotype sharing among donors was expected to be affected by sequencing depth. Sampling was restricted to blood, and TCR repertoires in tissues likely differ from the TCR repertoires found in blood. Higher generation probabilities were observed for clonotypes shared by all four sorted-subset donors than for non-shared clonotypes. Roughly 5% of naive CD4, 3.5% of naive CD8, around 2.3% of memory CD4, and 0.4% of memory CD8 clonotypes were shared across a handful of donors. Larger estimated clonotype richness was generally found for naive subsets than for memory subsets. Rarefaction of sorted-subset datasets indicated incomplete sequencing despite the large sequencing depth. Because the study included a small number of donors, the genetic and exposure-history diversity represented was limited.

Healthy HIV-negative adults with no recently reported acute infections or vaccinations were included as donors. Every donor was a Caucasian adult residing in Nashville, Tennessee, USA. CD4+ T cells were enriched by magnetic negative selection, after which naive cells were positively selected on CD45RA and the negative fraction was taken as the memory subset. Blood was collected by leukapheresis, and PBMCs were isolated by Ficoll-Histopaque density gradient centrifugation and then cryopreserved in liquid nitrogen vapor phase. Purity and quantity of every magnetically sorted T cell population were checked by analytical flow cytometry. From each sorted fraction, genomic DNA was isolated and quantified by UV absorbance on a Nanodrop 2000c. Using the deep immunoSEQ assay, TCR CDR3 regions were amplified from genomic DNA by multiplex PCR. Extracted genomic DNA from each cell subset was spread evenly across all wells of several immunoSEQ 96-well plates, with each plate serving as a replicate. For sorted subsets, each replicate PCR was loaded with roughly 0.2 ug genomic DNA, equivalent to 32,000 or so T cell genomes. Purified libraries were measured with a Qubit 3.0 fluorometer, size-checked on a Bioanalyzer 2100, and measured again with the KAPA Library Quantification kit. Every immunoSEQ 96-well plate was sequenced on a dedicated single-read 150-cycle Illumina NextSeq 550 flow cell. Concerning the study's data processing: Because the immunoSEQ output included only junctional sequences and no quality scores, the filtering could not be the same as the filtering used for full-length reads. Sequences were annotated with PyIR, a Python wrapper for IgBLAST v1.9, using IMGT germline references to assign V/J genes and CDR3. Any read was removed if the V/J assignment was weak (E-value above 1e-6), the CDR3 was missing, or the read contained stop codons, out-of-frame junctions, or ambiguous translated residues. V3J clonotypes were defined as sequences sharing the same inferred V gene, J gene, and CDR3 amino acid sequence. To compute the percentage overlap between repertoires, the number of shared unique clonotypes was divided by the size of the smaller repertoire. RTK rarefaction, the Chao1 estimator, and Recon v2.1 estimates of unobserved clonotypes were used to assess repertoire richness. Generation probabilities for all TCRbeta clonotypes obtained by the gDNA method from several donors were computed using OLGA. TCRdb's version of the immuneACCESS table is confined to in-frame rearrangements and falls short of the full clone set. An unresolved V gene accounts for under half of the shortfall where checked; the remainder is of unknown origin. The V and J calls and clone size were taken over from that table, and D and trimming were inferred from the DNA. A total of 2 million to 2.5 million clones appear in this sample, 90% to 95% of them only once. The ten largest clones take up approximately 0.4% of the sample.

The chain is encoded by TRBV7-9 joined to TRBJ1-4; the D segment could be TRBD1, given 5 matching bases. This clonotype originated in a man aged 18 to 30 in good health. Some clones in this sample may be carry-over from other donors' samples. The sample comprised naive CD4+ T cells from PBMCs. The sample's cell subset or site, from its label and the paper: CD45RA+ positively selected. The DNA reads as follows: TGTGCCAGCACCAGACGTGGGGGGATCAATGAAAAACTGTTTTTT. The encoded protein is CASTRRGGINEKLFF. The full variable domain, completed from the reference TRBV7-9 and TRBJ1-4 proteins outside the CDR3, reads DTGVSQNPRHKITKRGQNVTFRCDPISEHNRLYWYRQTLGQGPEFLTYFQNEAQLEKSRLLSDRFSAERPKGSFSTLEIQRTEQGDSAMYLCASTRRGGINEKLFFGSGTQLSVL.